This TCR beta chain was captured by sequencing in a study of blood T cell repertoires in COVID-19 (dated by TCRdb to the early 2020s). Notes on the research overall: Samples covering the acute and convalescent phases of COVID-19 were provided by collaborators in the United States, Italy and Spain. A de-identified subject ID, COVID-19 status, age in years and sex were almost always included in the sample metadata. Subjects who had been exposed to COVID-19, were actively infected with it, or had recovered from it provided the deeply sampled blood TCRbeta repertoires that made up the dataset. The material from the prospective study consisted of cDNA or gDNA derived from T cells, B-cell-depleted T cells, or PBMCs. The samples were drawn from the first 160 participants of the ongoing ImmuneRACE study and from 950 to 1,500 subjects provided by 6 global collaborators. The repertoires were made available in a free public database intended to serve as a resource for research on the immune response to SARS-CoV-2. Where available, HLA class I and class II types were obtained from metadata supplied by the sample provider rather than from assay-based typing.

Worth noting for this clone: Its antigen remains undetermined. The input lacks base qualities; no much larger clone sits a single base away.

Each collaborating institution followed its own protocols to collect whole blood in K2EDTA tubes. Collaborator samples were shipped for TCRbeta analysis as frozen whole blood, isolated PBMCs, or DNA extracted from either sample type. General conclusions and limits of the study: The amount of clinical and demographic metadata varied by source and participant and was provided uncurated.

The CDR3 sequence holds 13 residues, the cysteine and phenylalanine included. Of all the DNA, just the CDR3 is kept, 39 bases in frame from base 1. Taken from the germline V gene, the CDR1 and CDR2 loops are SGHRS and YFSETQ. Trimming removed 4 bases from V and 0 bases from J; the gene matches leave 1 base unexplained. The immunoSEQ Assay, a bias-controlled multiplex PCR, was used to amplify TCRbeta CDR3 regions from genomic DNA. The authors processed their data as follows. The number of nucleated cells in each sample was estimated by amplification of reference gene primers within the assay. To quantify the absolute abundance of each unique TCRbeta CDR3 rearrangement, sequence reads were collapsed and filtered. For each sample, productive Simpson clonality was calculated as the square root of Simpson's diversity index over productive rearrangements. TCRdb mirrors the immuneACCESS table, restricted to in-frame sequences. Some clones are absent from its copies; in checked studies, under half trace to an unresolved V gene, and the reason for the others is unknown. V and J calls and clone size follow that table, whereas D and trimming were derived from the DNA. The sample table shows roughly 180,000 clones, and about 80% are seen once. Under 8.5% of the sample comes from the top ten.

The sequence derives from a human donor in a cohort sampled during active COVID-19. Sequencing was performed on peripheral blood. The chain joins TRBV5-1 to TRBJ2-7, with 7 bases aligning to TRBD1. DNA sequence: TGCGCCAGCAGCGACAGGGTCTCCTACGAGCAGTACTTC. The translation is CASSDRVSYEQYF. Where the CDR3 stops, the reference TRBV5-1 and TRBJ2-7 genes take over; the full variable domain is KAGVTQTPRYLIKTRGQQVTLSCSPISGHRSVSWYQQTPGQGLQFLFEYFSETQRNKGNFPGRFSGRQFSNSRSEMNVSTLELGDSALYLCASSDRVSYEQYFGPGTRLTVT.